This entry features one T cell receptor (beta chain) sequence. The germline V and J ends were trimmed by 3 bases and 1 base, with 13 bases remaining between them. This CDR3 spans 15 amino acids. CDR1 is LNHDA, CDR2 SQIVND, per germline (reference sequence). Assay: immunoSEQ multiplex PCR; the TCRdb copy retains only in-frame clones and omits some. The table lists over 50,000 clones, 80% to 90% of them singletons. This sample is drawn from a study of technical replicates of blood from a handful of donors. Sample: PBMCs. This clonotype was sampled from a human donor in good health. Some clones in this sample may be carry-over from other donors' samples. The V and J genes are TRBV19 and TRBJ2-7; tentatively, D is TRBD2 (7 bases). DNA of the CDR3: TGTGCCAGTAGTATTAGGGAGGGGGGGTCCTACGAGCAGTACTTC. It specifies CASSIREGGSYEQYF.